What follows are 27 T cell receptor beta chains derived from one specimen sequenced in a study of cytomegalovirus exposure and HLA in healthy donors. Vbeta (60) and Jbeta (13) primers were used in the PCR. Measured with immunoSEQ multiplex PCR; TCRdb has only the in-frame clones, and not every one. Found here are 150,000 to 200,000 clones, around 80% of them singletons; the top ten hold about 1.8%. The source material was PBMCs. These TCRs come from a woman between 18 and 30 years old in good health and CMV-seronegative.

This chain links TRBV4-1 with TRBJ2-3, with no clear D. This CDR3 region has 14 residues. Germline lookup yields CDR1 MGHRA and CDR2 YSYEKL. Trimming took 3 bases from V and 0 from J, leaving 7 bases between them. CDR3 sequence reads: CASSQAFSTDTQYF. Here the CDR3 DNA reads TGCGCCAGCAGCCAGGCCTTTAGCACAGATACGCAGTATTTT.

J is TRBJ1-2 and V is TRBV19; 7 positions agree with TRBD1. This CDR3 region has 14 residues. Germline V gene lookup returns CDR1 LNHDA and CDR2 SQIVND (reference sequence). Losses at the gene ends were 4 bases for V and 4 bases for J; bases not matched to a gene: 6. The CDR3 DNA sequence: TGTGCCAGTAGTACCCCGGGACAGACCTATGGCTACACCTTC. Translation gives CASSTPGQTYGYTF.

This clone occurred a few times. The rearrangement joins TRBV5-6 to TRBJ1-5; D is unresolved. CDR1 and CDR2 from the germline V gene are SGHDT and YYEEEE. There are 14 residues in the CDR3. With 4 bases removed from V and 5 bases from J, the gap between germline ends came to 13 bases. The DNA for the CDR3 is TGTGCCAGCAGCCACCACGAGAGGTATCAGCCCCAGCATTTT. This gives the protein CASSHHERYQPQHF. The full variable domain, its missing parts supplied by reference TRBV5-6 and TRBJ1-5, is DAGVTQSPTHLIKTRGQQVTLRCSPKSGHDTVSWYQQALGQGPQFIFQYYEEEERQRGNFPDRFSGHQFPNYSSELNVNALLLGDSALYLCASSHHERYQPQHFGDGTRLSIL.

V usage is TRBV7-9 and J usage is TRBJ2-2; 7 bases agree with TRBD1. The CDR3 is 18 residues long. Germline V gene sequence: CDR1 SEHNR, CDR2 FQNEAQ (reference sequence). The V segment lost 4 bases and the J segment 3 bases; nucleotides outside the gene matches: 14. This chain's CDR3 is CASSSSSRGQFYTGELFF. DNA for the CDR3: TGTGCCAGCAGCTCGTCTTCTAGGGGGCAGTTTTACACCGGGGAGCTGTTTTTT.

This chain links TRBV7-6 with TRBJ1-3; D gene ambiguous. V gave up 1 base and J gave up 2 bases, with 12 bases separating them. The CDR3 runs 16 residues. Germline lookup yields CDR1 SGHVS and CDR2 FNYEAQ. CDR3 in DNA: TGTGCCAGCAGCTTAGGTCCCTCTCCTACTGGAAACACCATATATTTT. Its translation is CASSLGPSPTGNTIYF.

The table lists this clone with a few counts. The chain has TRBV7-6 and TRBJ1-2; 7 bases fit TRBD1. The V segment lost 3 bases and the J segment 0 bases; nucleotides outside the gene matches: 4. CDR1 is SGHVS and CDR2 is FNYEAQ in the germline V gene. The CDR3 has 15 residues. CDR3 sequence: CASSLTGSANYGYTF. The CDR3 DNA sequence: TGTGCCAGCAGCTTGACAGGGAGTGCTAACTATGGCTACACCTTC.

The chain recombines TRBV19 with TRBJ1-5; D is undetermined. V was clipped by 0 bases and J by 2 bases, with 11 bases between them. The CDR3 spans 16 residues. Per germline, CDR1 LNHDA and CDR2 SQIVND (reference sequence). CDR3 sequence reads: CASSIDPGSRNQPQHF. The CDR3 bases are TGTGCCAGTAGTATAGATCCGGGGAGTCGCAATCAGCCCCAGCATTTT.

The chain uses TRBV30 and TRBJ2-3; maybe TRBD2 (6 bases). Trimming left V 0 bases short and J 5 bases short, with 15 bases between. Per germline, CDR1 GTSNPN and CDR2 SVGIG (reference sequence). The CDR3 consists of 15 residues. CDR3 sequence: CAWSVLTGALDTQYF. The DNA of the CDR3 is TGTGCCTGGAGTGTTTTGACGGGAGCGTTAGATACGCAGTATTTT.

The chain joins TRBV7-9 to TRBJ2-3; 7 bases agree with TRBD1. In germline, CDR1 is SEHNR, CDR2 FQNEAQ (reference sequence). J lost 4 bases, V lost 4 bases, and 5 bases had no gene match. There are 14 residues in the CDR3. This chain's CDR3 is CASSSRQGADTQYF. The CDR3 nucleotides read TGTGCCAGCAGCTCCCGACAGGGAGCAGATACGCAGTATTTT.

The genes are TRBV18 and TRBJ1-1, with D maybe TRBD1 (6 bases). CDR3 length: 15 residues. The V and J ends lost 3 bases and 3 bases respectively, with 14 bases between them. Looked up from germline, CDR1 is KGHSH and CDR2 is LQKENI. The chain's CDR3 is CASSPLQGDDTEAFF. CDR3 coding DNA: TGTGCCAGCTCACCCTTACAGGGAGACGACACTGAAGCTTTCTTT.

V gene TRBV18 combines with J gene TRBJ1-1; D not resolved. The CDR3 runs 13 residues. CDR1 is KGHSH and CDR2 is LQKENI in the germline V gene. The V and J ends lost 3 bases and 2 bases respectively, with 7 bases between them. The CDR3 loop is CASSPAGNTEAFF. DNA of the CDR3: TGTGCCAGCTCACCGGCGGGTAACACTGAAGCTTTCTTT.

This clone showed up just a few times. V gene TRBV6-5 combines with J gene TRBJ2-7, with 8 bases that match TRBD1. The CDR3 runs to 16 residues. V lost 1 base to trimming and J lost 5 bases; unmatched junction nucleotides: 10. Germline V gene data show CDR1 as MNHEY and CDR2 as SVGAGI. CDR3 region: CASSYYTGQGAHEQYF. DNA of the CDR3: TGTGCCAGCAGTTACTACACGGGGCAGGGGGCTCACGAGCAGTACTTC.

This chain uses TRBV7-6 with TRBJ2-2; D gene ambiguous. The CDR3 loop spans 14 amino acids. V was shortened by 2 bases and J by 7 bases, with 11 bases between the two germline ends. Germline V gives CDR1 SGHVS, CDR2 FNYEAQ. The CDR3 here is CASSLRLDGGELFF. In DNA form, the CDR3 reads TGTGCCAGCAGCTTAAGGCTAGACGGCGGGGAGCTGTTTTTT.

This sequence joins TRBV9 and TRBJ2-5, with 11 bases identical to TRBD2. The CDR3 is 17 residues long. The V segment lost 0 bases and the J segment 2 bases; nucleotides outside the gene matches: 6. Germline V lookup: CDR1 SGDLS, CDR2 YYNGEE. The CDR3 sequence is CASSVGLAGGPQETQYF. CDR3 nucleotide sequence: TGTGCCAGCAGCGTAGGGCTAGCGGGAGGCCCACAAGAGACCCAGTACTTC.

The V and J genes are TRBV7-8 and TRBJ2-1, with TRBD2 matching 8 bases. CDR3 size: 14 residues. V lost 7 bases to trimming and J lost 9 bases; unmatched junction nucleotides: 11. Germline CDR1 reads SGHVS; CDR2 reads FQNEAQ. This CDR3 is CASNLGTSTAEQFF. CDR3 in DNA: TGTGCCAGCAACTTGGGGACTAGTACTGCTGAGCAGTTCTTC.

This chain links TRBV7-2 with TRBJ1-1, with TRBD1 as a possible D gene (5 bases). The V gene's germline CDR1 is SGHTA and CDR2 FQGNSA. CDR3 length: 14 residues. Trimming removed 1 base at V and 4 bases at J, with 10 bases between. The CDR3 region has the DNA TGTGCCAGCAGCTTAGAGGAGGGGCGCACTGAAGCTTTCTTT. The encoded protein is CASSLEEGRTEAFF.

This chain uses TRBV6-5 with TRBJ1-1; the match to TRBD1 covers 7 bases. J was trimmed by 8 bases and V by 5 bases; bases with no gene match: 11. The germline CDR1 and CDR2 sequences are MNHEY and SVGAGI. The length of the CDR3 is 14 residues. The CDR3 DNA is TGTGCCAGCAGTACAAGGGGGCGCCGGGGAGAAGCTTTCTTT. It yields the protein CASSTRGRRGEAFF.

This clone was counted a single time. J is TRBJ2-5 and V is TRBV2, with TRBD1 matching over 11 bases. With V trimmed by 5 bases and J by 5 bases, 4 bases remained unmatched. The germline CDR1 and CDR2 sequences are SNHLY and FYNNEI. This CDR3 contains 14 residues. CDR3: CASSRTGGGETQYF. The CDR3 nucleotides are TGTGCCAGCAGTCGGACAGGGGGCGGGGAGACCCAGTACTTC.

This chain connects TRBV5-4 to TRBJ1-2; a possible D gene is TRBD1 (6 bases). The germline V gene encodes CDR1 SGHNT and CDR2 YYREEE (reference sequence). Trimming removed 0 bases at V and 6 bases at J, with 12 bases between. The CDR3 is made up of 14 amino acids. The CDR3 sequence is CASSLVEGENGYTF. The CDR3 nucleotides read TGTGCCAGCAGCTTGGTCGAGGGGGAGAATGGCTACACCTTC. Combining the CDR3 with reference TRBV5-4 and TRBJ1-2 gives the whole variable domain ETGVTQSPTHLIKTRGQQVTLRCSSQSGHNTVSWYQQALGQGPQFIFQYYREEENGRGNFPPRFSGLQFPNYSSELNVNALELDDSALYLCASSLVEGENGYTFGSGTRLTVV.

This chain uses TRBV6-1 with TRBJ1-5, with TRBD1 matching over 9 bases. The length of the CDR3 is 15 residues. Germline-derived CDR1 and CDR2 are MNHNS and SASEGT. V lost 4 bases, J lost 3 bases, and 4 bases stayed unmatched. CDR3 sequence (DNA): TGTGCCAGCAGTGGCGGGACAGGGCTCAATCAGCCCCAGCATTTT. Translating it yields CASSGGTGLNQPQHF.

This clone was seen a single time. This sequence joins TRBV7-2 and TRBJ2-7; TRBD2 might be the D (5 bases). The germline V and J ends were trimmed by 5 bases and 4 bases, with 24 bases remaining between them. The CDR3 extends over 17 amino acids. CDR1 is SGHTA, CDR2 FQGNSA, per germline. CDR3 coding DNA: TGTGCCAGCAGCCCCCCCAGCGGAGGTGAAAGACCATACGAGCAGTACTTC. Translation gives CASSPPSGGERPYEQYF. Supplemented by reference TRBV7-2 and TRBJ2-7, the full variable domain reads GAGVSQSPSNKVTEKGKDVELRCDPISGHTALYWYRQSLGQGLEFLIYFQGNSAPDKSGLPSDRFSAERTGGSVSTLTIQRTQQEDSAVYLCASSPPSGGERPYEQYFGPGTRLTVT.

The chain has TRBV11-2 and TRBJ2-3; no definite D call. Germline V gives CDR1 SGHAT, CDR2 FQNNGV. This CDR3 comprises 12 residues. V dropped 5 bases and J dropped 6 bases, with 9 bases sitting between them. The CDR3 sequence: CASSPTWDTQYF. The CDR3 bases are TGTGCCAGCAGCCCCACATGGGATACGCAGTATTTT.

V gene TRBV30 combines with J gene TRBJ2-7; weak D call: TRBD2 (6 bases). The germline gives CDR1 GTSNPN, CDR2 SVGIG (reference sequence). This CDR3 comprises 16 residues. Trimming took off 1 base at V and 4 bases at J, with 20 bases between the two ends. The CDR3 sequence is CAWSEVVAVRAYEQYF. Here the CDR3 DNA reads TGTGCCTGGAGTGAAGTGGTAGCGGTAAGGGCTTACGAGCAGTACTTC.

The CDR3 DNA reads TGTGCCAGCAGCCCCAGACTAGCGGGAGAAGAGACCCAGTACTTC. Translated, it gives CASSPRLAGEETQYF. The chain is built from TRBV5-8 and TRBJ2-5; 12 nucleotides line up with TRBD2. The V gene's germline CDR1 is SGHTS and CDR2 YDEGEE. This CDR3 has 15 residues. With V trimmed by 4 bases and J by 3 bases, 4 bases remained unmatched.

V and J are TRBV7-6 and TRBJ2-1; 11 bases agree with TRBD2. This CDR3 has 15 amino acids. The trim removed 0 bases at V and 7 bases at J, leaving 2 bases unmatched. Germline CDR1 SGHVS, CDR2 FNYEAQ. CDR3 sequence: CASSLAPSGRNEQFF. In DNA form, the CDR3 reads TGTGCCAGCAGCTTAGCGCCTAGCGGGAGGAATGAGCAGTTCTTC.

The J gene is TRBJ2-3, the V gene TRBV7-8; the match to TRBD2 covers 9 bases. The CDR3 contains 16 residues. Unmatched junction bases numbered 6, after V lost 3 bases and J lost 2 bases. CDR1 is SGHVS, CDR2 FQNEAQ, per germline. CDR3 residues: CASSFRLAEITDTQYF. For the CDR3, the DNA is TGTGCCAGCAGCTTCCGACTAGCGGAGATCACAGATACGCAGTATTTT.

This clone has more than one count but fewer than ten. The CDR3 coding sequence is TGTGCCAGCTCACCACGGGACAGGGGCACTGAAGCTTTCTTT. This gives the protein CASSPRDRGTEAFF. The chain recombines TRBV18 with TRBJ1-1; 10 positions agree with TRBD1. CDR1 and CDR2 (germline): KGHSH, LQKENI. CDR3 length: 14 residues. The junction had 0 bases not matched to a gene; V was cut back by 1 base and J by 4 bases.